In its sample, the clone carrying this T cell receptor beta chain was seen a few times. The data originate from a study of blood T cell repertoires in COVID-19. Study-level information: From T cells, B-cell-depleted T cells, or PBMCs came the material, which was cDNA or gDNA.

This CDR3 spans 13 amino acids. Trimming stripped 3 bases from V and 2 bases from J, with 7 bases between. The germline V gene encodes CDR1 SEHNR and CDR2 FQNEAQ (reference sequence). Sequencing was performed with immunoSEQ multiplex PCR; in TCRdb, only in-frame clones are kept and a portion is missing. The sample records about 240,000 clones, about 81% being singletons. The chain couples TRBV7-9 to TRBJ1-2; D unclear. This TCR came from a woman aged 55 to 70 with active or convalescent COVID-19. The sequenced material came from peripheral blood. In DNA, the CDR3 is TGTGCCAGCAGCTTTTCACAGAACTATGGCTACACCTTC. Translated: CASSFSQNYGYTF.